This passage covers 15 T cell receptor beta chains from one sample sequenced in a study of blood T cell repertoires in COVID-19. TCRdb's copy holds only in-frame clones and misses some; the assay was immunoSEQ multiplex PCR. The sample comprises more than 85,000 clones, more than 90% of which are singletons, and approximately 5.1% rests with the top ten. Sequencing input: peripheral blood. The source of these receptors is a man in his 70s with acute or convalescent COVID-19.

Comments on this clone: One junction end does not reproduce the germline sequence, and a read error may be involved. V usage is TRBV5-1 and J usage is TRBJ1-6; 8 bases map to TRBD1. Germline V gene sequence: CDR1 SGHRS, CDR2 YFSETQ. The CDR3 spans 11 residues. CDR3 sequence (DNA): TGCGCCAGCAGCCCCGGACAGGGAAAATGCTTT. This sequence encodes CASSPGQGKCF.

The CDR3 reads CASSQDVSGNTIYF. CDR3 bases: TGTGCCAGCAGCCAAGACGTATCTGGAAACACCATATATTTT. V usage is TRBV14 and J usage is TRBJ1-3; D is ambiguous. Trimming removed 0 bases from V and 1 base from J, with 4 bases in between. The CDR3 is made up of 14 amino acids. Germline V gene lookup returns CDR1 SGHDN and CDR2 FVKESK.

This clone was observed a handful of times. The rearrangement joins TRBV12-3 or TRBV12-4 to TRBJ2-7, with D hard to call. The V end was cut by 6 bases, the J end by 4 bases, with 7 bases between. CDR3 length equals 11 residues. CDR3 region: CASSSRYEQYF. CDR3 DNA: TGTGCCAGCAGCTCTAGGTACGAGCAGTACTTC.

V and J are TRBV5-5 and TRBJ1-4; D ambiguous. The CDR3 consists of 14 residues. Germline CDR1 is SGHKS and CDR2 is YYEKEE (reference sequence). V was cut by 5 bases and J by 0 bases, with 8 bases left in between. CDR3 coding DNA: TGTGCCAGCAGTCCAGTTACAACTAATGAAAAACTGTTTTTT. It encodes CASSPVTTNEKLFF.

The chain is built from TRBV6-5 and TRBJ2-2, with 7 bases lining up with TRBD1. In germline, CDR1 is MNHEY, CDR2 SVGAGI. V was clipped by 10 bases and J by 1 base; unmatched bases: 6. This CDR3 has 14 residues. The CDR3 DNA is TGTGCCATAGGGGACAGCCAGAACACCGGGGAGCTGTTTTTT. Translated: CAIGDSQNTGELFF.

J is TRBJ2-3 and V is TRBV9; 8 bases line up with TRBD2. CDR1 and CDR2 from the germline V gene are SGDLS and YYNGEE. The CDR3 runs to 17 residues. The V gene end was trimmed by 0 bases and the J gene end by 0 bases; junction bases not matched to a gene: 6. The CDR3 DNA reads TGTGCCAGCAGCGTAGCCTCGACTAGCGTAAGCACAGATACGCAGTATTTT. Protein: CASSVASTSVSTDTQYF.

The CDR3 reads CASSEPGDGYTF. The CDR3 nucleotides are TGCGCCAGCAGTGAGCCCGGAGATGGCTACACCTTC. The rearrangement joins TRBV10-2 to TRBJ1-2; no clear D gene. V was cut by 2 bases and J by 6 bases, with 7 bases left in between. CDR1 WSHSY and CDR2 SAAADI come from the germline V gene. The CDR3 is 12 amino acids.

In nucleotides, the CDR3 is TGTGCCAGCAGTATCGACAGGGGGGAAACTGAAGCTTTCTTT. This sequence encodes CASSIDRGETEAFF. The rearrangement joins TRBV6-6 to TRBJ1-1; TRBD1 matches at 9 bases. In germline, CDR1 is MNHNY, CDR2 SVGAGI (reference sequence). V lost 5 bases and J lost 5; bases outside the gene matches: 6. The CDR3 loop spans 14 amino acids.

The chain uses TRBV30 and TRBJ1-1; D is undetermined. The V end was cut by 4 bases, the J end by 0 bases, with 18 bases between. The CDR3 covers 16 residues. CDR1 is GTSNPN, CDR2 SVGIG, per germline (reference sequence). The CDR3 region is CAWNHDMQLMNTEAFF. CDR3 nucleotide sequence: TGTGCCTGGAACCACGACATGCAGTTAATGAACACTGAAGCTTTCTTT.

The chain is built from TRBV10-3 and TRBJ1-1, with 9 positions matching TRBD1. The germline gives CDR1 ENHRY, CDR2 SYGVKD. The CDR3 extends over 14 amino acids. The V and J ends lost 7 bases and 4 bases, in that order; junction bases with no gene match: 7. CDR3 residues: CAINNRGLGTEAFF. In nucleotides, the CDR3 is TGTGCCATCAATAACAGGGGGCTGGGCACTGAAGCTTTCTTT.

In this sample, this clone turned up once. The V call is TRBV7-9, the J call TRBJ1-4; D is undetermined. The germline V and J ends were trimmed by 5 bases and 4 bases, with 11 bases remaining between them. The CDR3 covers 14 residues. CDR1 SEHNR and CDR2 FQNEAQ come from the germline V gene (reference sequence). The DNA of the CDR3 is TGTGCCAGCAGCCTTGACGGACTTAATGAAAAACTGTTTTTT. Protein: CASSLDGLNEKLFF.

V gene TRBV30 combines with J gene TRBJ2-7, with 12 bases fitting TRBD1. V was pared by 2 bases and J by 6 bases, with 5 bases of the junction left unmatched. Germline V lookup: CDR1 GTSNPN, CDR2 SVGIG (reference sequence). The CDR3 contains 14 residues. This chain's CDR3 is CAWSWDRGLAEQYF. CDR3 DNA sequence: TGTGCCTGGAGTTGGGACAGGGGGCTTGCCGAGCAGTACTTC.

This clone was detected once. The CDR3 sequence is CASSSRLADSSYEQYF. The CDR3 nucleotides read TGTGCCAGCAGCTCACGACTAGCGGACAGCTCCTACGAGCAGTACTTC. The V gene is TRBV9, the J gene TRBJ2-7; 9 bases are a match to TRBD2. The V and J ends lost 4 bases and 0 bases, in that order; junction bases with no gene match: 8. CDR1 is SGDLS and CDR2 is YYNGEE in the germline V gene. The CDR3 is 16 amino acids.

This clone was detected once. The chain links TRBV5-5 to TRBJ2-2, with a possible D match to TRBD2 (6 bases). This CDR3 is 14 amino acids long. Germline CDR1 is SGHKS and CDR2 is YYEKEE (reference sequence). The germline V and J ends were trimmed by 3 bases and 7 bases, with 13 bases remaining between them. CDR3 amino acids: CASSSMGGDGELFF. For the CDR3, the DNA is TGTGCCAGCAGCTCAATGGGGGGAGACGGGGAGCTGTTTTTT.

The gene calls are TRBV18 and TRBJ2-1; 7 bases are shared with TRBD1. CDR3 length: 16 amino acids. J lost 1 base, V lost 0 bases, and 3 bases had no gene match. The germline CDR1 and CDR2 sequences are KGHSH and LQKENI. In DNA form, the CDR3 reads TGTGCCAGCTCACCACCACAGGGGATTTCCTACAATGAGCAGTTCTTC. This translates into CASSPPQGISYNEQFF.